Listed below are T cell receptor beta chains from one sample, sequenced in a study of neurological immune-mediated disorders. MiXCR, run by TCRdb on the 5' RACE reads, gives a single entry per CDR3 protein. Counted here are about 70,000 distinct CDR3 sequences, around 3% occurring once; the ten biggest clones make up 4% to 6.5%. The material sequenced was PBMCs. The receptors were sampled from a woman aged 50 to 60 with multiple sclerosis. Each CDR3 is given with its conserved first and last residue. D genes are given only for firm matches. The size entry is marked missing in some rows and otherwise reads once, few, many or a size class.

>many|TRBV7-2|-|TRBJ1-2
TGTGCCAGCAGCCCGGTTGTGGGGGCTAGTGGCTACACCTTC
CASSPVVGASGYTF
>many|TRBV5-6|-|TRBJ1-6
TGTGCCAGCAGCTCCTCCCCGGGGCAGCCTGATTCACCCCTCCACTTT
CASSSSPGQPDSPLHF
>many|TRBV5-1|-|TRBJ2-1
TGCGCCAGCAGCTCTTTGGCTTTAGGGAGAAACTACAATGAGCAGTTCTTC
CASSSLALGRNYNEQFF
>many|TRBV12-3/TRBV12-4|-|TRBJ1-1
TGTGCCAGCAGTTTACTACAGGGTACTGAAGCTTTCTTT
CASSLLQGTEAFF
>many|TRBV12-3/TRBV12-4|-|TRBJ1-1
TGTGCCAGCAGGGTTCAATGGGGGCCCGGTTCGGGAAAGAACACTGAAGCTTTCTTT
CASRVQWGPGSGKNTEAFF
>many|TRBV10-3|TRBD1|TRBJ2-3
TGTGCCATCAGAGATCTACAGGGGACCACAGATACGCAGTATTTT
CAIRDLQGTTDTQYF
>many|TRBV20-1|TRBD2|TRBJ2-2
TGCAGTGCTAGAGAGGGGGGGATTTCCGGGGAGCTGTTTTTT
CSAREGGISGELFF
>many|TRBV20-1|TRBD2|TRBJ2-7
TGCAGTGCTGGTCAATTGGTAGCGGGAGTATACGAGCAGTACTTC
CSAGQLVAGVYEQYF
>many|TRBV12-3/TRBV12-4|TRBD2|TRBJ2-2
TGTGCCAGCAGTTTTGCTAGCGGGGGGGCTGGCACCGGGGAGCTGTTTTTT
CASSFASGGAGTGELFF
>many|TRBV20-1|-|TRBJ2-1
TGCAGTGCTACGCCCCCCCTAGCGAGCTCCTACAATGAGCAGTTCTTC
CSATPPLASSYNEQFF
>many|TRBV5-1|-|TRBJ1-2
TGCGCCAGCACCACGACCGTGGGGAACTATGGCTACACCTTC
CASTTTVGNYGYTF
>many|TRBV25-1|TRBD1|TRBJ1-6
TGTGCCAGCAGGGGACAGGGGGAATCACCCCTCCACTTT
CASRGQGESPLHF
>many|TRBV7-2|TRBD1|TRBJ2-3
TGTGCCAGCAGCTCCCGGACAGGAGCCACAGATACGCAGTATTTT
CASSSRTGATDTQYF
>many|TRBV6-2/TRBV6-3|TRBD2|TRBJ2-1
TGTGCCAGCACCTACCTAGCGGGGGCCTTTAATGAGCAGTTCTTC
CASTYLAGAFNEQFF
>many|TRBV20-1|TRBD1|TRBJ1-3
TGCAGTGCTAGAGGGACAGGGGTTGGAAACACCATATATTTT
CSARGTGVGNTIYF
>many|TRBV5-1|-|TRBJ1-1
TGCGCCAGTGGCATTGGGACAAACACTGAAGCTTTCTTT
CASGIGTNTEAFF
>many|TRBV20-1|-|TRBJ2-3
TGCAGTGCCTACGTTGTCTACACAGATACGCAGTATTTT
CSAYVVYTDTQYF
>many|TRBV6-6|-|TRBJ1-1
TGTGCCAGCAGTTACTCTCCTGCTAACACTGAAGCTTTCTTT
CASSYSPANTEAFF
>many|TRBV20-1|TRBD1|TRBJ1-2
TGCAGTGCTAGGAGGACAGGGGGCCCGTATGGCTACACCTTC
CSARRTGGPYGYTF
>many|TRBV5-5|TRBD1|TRBJ2-7
TGTGCCAGCAGCTCAAAGACAGGGGTGTACGAGCAGTACTTC
CASSSKTGVYEQYF
>many|TRBV9|TRBD1|TRBJ2-7
TGTGCCAGCAGCGCAGACAGGGGGCACGACGAGCAGTACTTC
CASSADRGHDEQYF
>many|TRBV7-2|TRBD2|TRBJ2-7
TGTGCCAGCAGCTTAACCCAGATCGGCCTAGCGGGTTACTCGGGGGAGCAGTACTTC
CASSLTQIGLAGYSGEQYF
>many|TRBV6-2/TRBV6-3|TRBD1|TRBJ2-1
TGTGCCAGCCGAGACAGGGTTGTCAATGAGCAGTTCTTC
CASRDRVVNEQFF
>many|TRBV10-3|-|TRBJ2-2
TGTGCCACCTGGGACTCGGAGAACACCGGGGAGCTGTTTTTT
CATWDSENTGELFF
>many|TRBV20-1|TRBD1|TRBJ1-1
TGCAGTGCACCCCAGGGGGCGAACACTGAAGCTTTCTTT
CSAPQGANTEAFF
>many|TRBV4-2|TRBD1|TRBJ1-2
TGTGCCAGCAGTTCCGCAGGGGGGCGAGATGGCTACACCTTC
CASSSAGGRDGYTF
>many|TRBV5-5|TRBD1|TRBJ2-5
TGTGCCAGCAGTCCCGGACAGGGCGATGGAGAGACCCAGTACTTC
CASSPGQGDGETQYF
>many|TRBV3-1|TRBD2|TRBJ2-5
TGTGCCAGCAGCCGCTCGGGAGGAGAGACCCAGTACTTC
CASSRSGGETQYF
>many|TRBV3-1|TRBD2|TRBJ2-1
TGTGCCAGCAGTCCTCAGCGGGAGGGCCGGGCTGAGCAGTTCTTC
CASSPQREGRAEQFF
>many|TRBV29-1|-|TRBJ1-5
TGCAGCGTTGGGCAGGGTGGTAGCAATCAGCCCCAGCATTTT
CSVGQGGSNQPQHF
>-|TRBV28|TRBD1|TRBJ1-5
TGTGCCAGCAGTTCACATGTACAGGGGCTTTCCAATCAGCCCCAGCATTTT
CASSSHVQGLSNQPQHF
>many|TRBV20-1|-|TRBJ1-4
TGCAGTGCTAGGGCTCCACGGCTCCCTAATGAAAAACTGTTTTTT
CSARAPRLPNEKLFF
>many|TRBV6-2/TRBV6-3|-|TRBJ2-2
TGTGCCAGCAGTCCCCGGATAGGACTACAGAACACCGGGGAGCTGTTTTTT
CASSPRIGLQNTGELFF
>few|TRBV20-1|TRBD1|TRBJ1-5
TGCAGTGCGATCTTCAGGGGGAGGGCAAGGGGTCAGCCCCAGCATTTT
CSAIFRGRARGQPQHF
>many|TRBV20-1|-|TRBJ1-2
TGCAGTGCTCCAAAACAGGGTCACTATGGCTACACCTTC
CSAPKQGHYGYTF
>many|TRBV5-1|-|TRBJ1-2
TGCGCCAGCAGCTCCCGAGAGGGCCCGAACTATGGCTACACCTTC
CASSSREGPNYGYTF
>many|TRBV28|-|TRBJ2-1
TGTGCCAGCAGTTTGGCCGGTGGGGGGATAAACAATGAGCAGTTCTTC
CASSLAGGGINNEQFF
>many|TRBV5-5|-|TRBJ2-1
TGTGCCAGCAGCTCCGCGGATGAGCAGTTCTTC
CASSSADEQFF
>many|TRBV12-3/TRBV12-4|-|TRBJ1-1
TGTGCCAGCAGTCCCTACCGACGGTTCACTGAAGCTTTCTTT
CASSPYRRFTEAFF
>many|TRBV7-8|-|TRBJ2-3
TGTGCCAGCAGCCCCCAGGGCAGGACAGATACGCAGTATTTT
CASSPQGRTDTQYF
>many|TRBV7-6|-|TRBJ2-5
TGTGCCAGCAGCTTAATCGCCGGTGGGGCGCGAGAGACCCAGTACTTC
CASSLIAGGARETQYF
>many|TRBV27|TRBD1|TRBJ1-5
TGTGCCAGCAGTTCGGACAGGGGAGGACTGGGAAATCAGCCCCAGCATTTT
CASSSDRGGLGNQPQHF